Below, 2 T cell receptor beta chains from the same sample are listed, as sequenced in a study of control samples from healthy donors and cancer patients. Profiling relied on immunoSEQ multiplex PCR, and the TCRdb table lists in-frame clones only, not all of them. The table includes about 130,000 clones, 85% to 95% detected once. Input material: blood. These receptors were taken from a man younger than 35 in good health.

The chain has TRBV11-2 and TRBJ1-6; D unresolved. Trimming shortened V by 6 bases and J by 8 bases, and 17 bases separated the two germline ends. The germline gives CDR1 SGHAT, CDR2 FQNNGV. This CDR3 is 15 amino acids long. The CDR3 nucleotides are TGTGCCAGCAGAACCCTACAGTTTAGGGATTCACCCCTCCACTTT. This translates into CASRTLQFRDSPLHF.

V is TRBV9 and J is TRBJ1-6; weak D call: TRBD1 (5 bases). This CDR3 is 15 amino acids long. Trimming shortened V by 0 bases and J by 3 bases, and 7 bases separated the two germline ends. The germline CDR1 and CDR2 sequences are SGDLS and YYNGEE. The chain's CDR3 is CASSVADSYNSPLHF. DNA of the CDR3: TGTGCCAGCAGCGTAGCTGACAGCTATAATTCACCCCTCCACTTT.